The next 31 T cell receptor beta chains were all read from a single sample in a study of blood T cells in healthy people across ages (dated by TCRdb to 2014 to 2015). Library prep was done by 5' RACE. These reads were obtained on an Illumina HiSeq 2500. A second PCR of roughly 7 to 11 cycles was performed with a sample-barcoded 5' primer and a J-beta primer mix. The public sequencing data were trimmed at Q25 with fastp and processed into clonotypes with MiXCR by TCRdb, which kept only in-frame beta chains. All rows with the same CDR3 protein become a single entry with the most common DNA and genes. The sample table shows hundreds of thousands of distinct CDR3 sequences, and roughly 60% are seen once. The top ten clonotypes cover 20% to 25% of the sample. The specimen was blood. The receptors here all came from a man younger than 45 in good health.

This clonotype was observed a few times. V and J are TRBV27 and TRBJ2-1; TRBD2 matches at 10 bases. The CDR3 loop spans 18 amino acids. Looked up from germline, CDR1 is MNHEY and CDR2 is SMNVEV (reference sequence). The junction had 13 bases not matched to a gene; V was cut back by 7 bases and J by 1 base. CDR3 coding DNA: TGTGCCAGCACCGACCTTACTAGCGGGAACGATTCCTACAATGAGCAGTTCTTC. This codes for CASTDLTSGNDSYNEQFF.

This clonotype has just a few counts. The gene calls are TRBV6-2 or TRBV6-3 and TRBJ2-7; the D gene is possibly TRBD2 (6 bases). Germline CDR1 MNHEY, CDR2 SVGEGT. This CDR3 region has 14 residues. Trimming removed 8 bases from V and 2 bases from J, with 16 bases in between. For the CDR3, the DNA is TGTGCCAGCGGGAGGCCCTGGGACGCCTACGAGCAGTACTTC. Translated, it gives CASGRPWDAYEQYF.

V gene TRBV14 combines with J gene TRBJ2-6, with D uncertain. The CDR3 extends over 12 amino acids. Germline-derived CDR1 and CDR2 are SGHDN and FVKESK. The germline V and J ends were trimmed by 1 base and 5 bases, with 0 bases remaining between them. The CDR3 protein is CASSQGANVLTF. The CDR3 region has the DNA TGTGCCAGCAGCCAAGGGGCCAACGTCCTGACTTTC.

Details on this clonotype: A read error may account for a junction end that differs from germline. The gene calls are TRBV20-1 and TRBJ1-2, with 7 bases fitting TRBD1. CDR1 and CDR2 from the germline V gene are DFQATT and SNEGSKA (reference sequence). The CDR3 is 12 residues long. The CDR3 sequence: CIARQGSYGYTF. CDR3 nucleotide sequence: TGCATTGCCAGACAGGGAAGTTATGGTTACACCTTC.

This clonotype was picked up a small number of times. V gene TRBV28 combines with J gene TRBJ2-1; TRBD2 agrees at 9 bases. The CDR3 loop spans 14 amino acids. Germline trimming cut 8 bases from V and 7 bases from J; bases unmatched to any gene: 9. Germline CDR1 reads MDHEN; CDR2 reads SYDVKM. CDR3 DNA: TGTGCCAGCCCAGGGACTAGCCGGAGGAATGAGCAGTTCTTC. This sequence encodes CASPGTSRRNEQFF.

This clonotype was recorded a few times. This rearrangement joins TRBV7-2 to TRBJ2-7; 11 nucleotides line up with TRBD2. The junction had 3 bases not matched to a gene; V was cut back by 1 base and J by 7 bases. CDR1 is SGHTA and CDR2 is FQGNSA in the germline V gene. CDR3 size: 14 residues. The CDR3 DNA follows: TGTGCCAGCAGCTTAGTAGCGGGAGGGGGAGAGCAGTACTTC. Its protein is CASSLVAGGGEQYF.

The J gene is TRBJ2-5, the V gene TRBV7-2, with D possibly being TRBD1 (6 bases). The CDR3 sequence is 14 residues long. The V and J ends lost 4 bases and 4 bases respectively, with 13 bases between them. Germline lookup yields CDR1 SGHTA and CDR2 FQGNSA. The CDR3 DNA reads TGTGCCAGCAGCTGGGAACAGGGTATAGAGACCCAGTACTTC. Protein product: CASSWEQGIETQYF.

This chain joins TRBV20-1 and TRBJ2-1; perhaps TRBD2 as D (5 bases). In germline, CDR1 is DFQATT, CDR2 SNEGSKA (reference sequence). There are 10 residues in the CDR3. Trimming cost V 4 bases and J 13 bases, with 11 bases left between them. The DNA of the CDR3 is TGCAGTGCTACTGCTAGCACCCAGTTCTTC. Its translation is CSATASTQFF.

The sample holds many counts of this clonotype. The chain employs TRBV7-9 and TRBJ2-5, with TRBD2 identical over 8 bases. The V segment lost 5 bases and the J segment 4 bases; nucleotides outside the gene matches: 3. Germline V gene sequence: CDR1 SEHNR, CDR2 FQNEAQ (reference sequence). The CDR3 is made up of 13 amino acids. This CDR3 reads CASSAGGRETQYF. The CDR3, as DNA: TGTGCCAGCAGCGCGGGGGGTCGAGAGACCCAGTACTTC.

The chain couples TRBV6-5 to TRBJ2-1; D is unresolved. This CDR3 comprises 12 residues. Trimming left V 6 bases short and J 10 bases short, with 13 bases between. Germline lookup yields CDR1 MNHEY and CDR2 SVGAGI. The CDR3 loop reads CASSRTGVEQFF. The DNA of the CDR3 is TGTGCCAGCAGCAGGACCGGCGTGGAGCAGTTCTTC.

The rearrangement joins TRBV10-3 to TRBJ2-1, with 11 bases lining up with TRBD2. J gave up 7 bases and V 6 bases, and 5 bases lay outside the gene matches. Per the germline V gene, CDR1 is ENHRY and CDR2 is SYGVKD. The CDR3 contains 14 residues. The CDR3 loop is CAISSGLAANEQFF. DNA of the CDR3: TGTGCCATCAGCTCGGGACTAGCGGCGAATGAGCAGTTCTTC.

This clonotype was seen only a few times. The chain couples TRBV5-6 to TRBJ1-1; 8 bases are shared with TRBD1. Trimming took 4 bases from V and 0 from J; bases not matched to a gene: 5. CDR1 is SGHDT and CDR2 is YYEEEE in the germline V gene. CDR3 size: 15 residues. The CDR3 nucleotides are TGTGCCAGCAGCCCGATGACAGGGGTGAACACTGAAGCTTTCTTT. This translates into CASSPMTGVNTEAFF.

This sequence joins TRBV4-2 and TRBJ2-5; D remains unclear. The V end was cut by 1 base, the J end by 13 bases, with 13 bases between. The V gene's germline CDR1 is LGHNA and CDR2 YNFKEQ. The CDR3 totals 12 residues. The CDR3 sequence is CASSQGRPPLYF. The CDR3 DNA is TGTGCCAGCAGCCAAGGACGCCCCCCGCTGTACTTC.

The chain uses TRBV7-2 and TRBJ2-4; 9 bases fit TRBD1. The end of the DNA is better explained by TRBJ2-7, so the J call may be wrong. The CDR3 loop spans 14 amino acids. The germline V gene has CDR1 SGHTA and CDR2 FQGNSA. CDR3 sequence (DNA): TGTGCCAGCATCTTTGACAGGGGGTCTTACGAGCAGTACTTC. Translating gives CASIFDRGSYEQYF.

CDR3 nucleotide sequence: TGTGCCAGCAGCTTAGAGGGCCCCTCCGGGACAGGGTTCCACGAGCAGTACTTC. This codes for CASSLEGPSGTGFHEQYF. The chain links TRBV7-2 to TRBJ2-7, with 9 bases aligning to TRBD1. CDR1 is SGHTA and CDR2 is FQGNSA in the germline V gene. Unmatched junction bases numbered 15, after V lost 1 base and J lost 5 bases. The CDR3 runs 18 residues.

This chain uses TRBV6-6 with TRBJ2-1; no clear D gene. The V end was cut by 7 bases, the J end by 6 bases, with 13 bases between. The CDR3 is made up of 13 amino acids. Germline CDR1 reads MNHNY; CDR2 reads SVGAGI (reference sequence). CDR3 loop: CASMPPAGNEQFF. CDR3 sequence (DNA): TGTGCCAGCATGCCCCCGGCTGGCAATGAGCAGTTCTTC.

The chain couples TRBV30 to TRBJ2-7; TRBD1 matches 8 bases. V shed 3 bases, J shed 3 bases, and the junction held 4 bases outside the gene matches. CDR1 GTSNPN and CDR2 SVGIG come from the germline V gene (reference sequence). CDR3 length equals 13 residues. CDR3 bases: TGTGCCTGGAGGGACAGGGTCTTCTACGAGCAGTACTTC. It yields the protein CAWRDRVFYEQYF.

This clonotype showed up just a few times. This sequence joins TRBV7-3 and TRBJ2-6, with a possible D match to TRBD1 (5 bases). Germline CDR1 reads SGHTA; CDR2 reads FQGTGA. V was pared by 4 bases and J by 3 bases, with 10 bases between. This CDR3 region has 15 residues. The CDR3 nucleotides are TGTGCCAGCAGCTCAGGGTCTAATGGGGCCAACGTCCTGACTTTC. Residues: CASSSGSNGANVLTF.

CDR3 sequence (DNA): TGCAGACCAACCGGGAGGGCCCATGGAGAGCAGTACTTC. Protein sequence: CRPTGRAHGEQYF. This chain connects TRBV20-1 to TRBJ2-5; 8 nucleotides align to TRBD2. Per the germline V gene, CDR1 is DFQATT and CDR2 is SNEGSKA (reference sequence). There are 13 residues in the CDR3.

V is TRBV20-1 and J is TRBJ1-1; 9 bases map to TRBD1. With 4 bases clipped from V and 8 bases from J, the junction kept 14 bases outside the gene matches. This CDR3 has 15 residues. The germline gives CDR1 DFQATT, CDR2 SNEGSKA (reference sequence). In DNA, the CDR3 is TGCAGTGCTACTCCCGGGACAGGGACCTTAGGGGAAGCTTTCTTT. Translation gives CSATPGTGTLGEAFF.

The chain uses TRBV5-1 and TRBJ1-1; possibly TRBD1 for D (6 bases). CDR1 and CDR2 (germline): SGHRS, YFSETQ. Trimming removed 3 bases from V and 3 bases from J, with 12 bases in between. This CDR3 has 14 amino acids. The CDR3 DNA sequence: TGCGCCAGCAGCTATAGAGGGGGGTACACTGAAGCTTTCTTT. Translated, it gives CASSYRGGYTEAFF.

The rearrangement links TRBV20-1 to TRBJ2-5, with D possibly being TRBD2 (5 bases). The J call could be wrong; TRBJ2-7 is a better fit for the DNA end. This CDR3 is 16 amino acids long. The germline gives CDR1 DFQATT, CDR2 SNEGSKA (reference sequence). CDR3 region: CSARDMLAKALYEQYF. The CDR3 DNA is TGCAGTGCTAGAGATATGCTAGCCAAGGCCCTATACGAGCAGTACTTC.

DNA for the CDR3: TGTGCCAGCCAAACGAGGCGGAAGGGCGACACCGGGGAGCTGTTTTTT. The encoded protein is CASQTRRKGDTGELFF. V usage is TRBV6-5 and J usage is TRBJ2-2; D is ambiguous. The CDR3 has 16 residues. Germline CDR1 MNHEY, CDR2 SVGAGI. V was trimmed by 8 bases and J by 3 bases, leaving 19 bases between them.

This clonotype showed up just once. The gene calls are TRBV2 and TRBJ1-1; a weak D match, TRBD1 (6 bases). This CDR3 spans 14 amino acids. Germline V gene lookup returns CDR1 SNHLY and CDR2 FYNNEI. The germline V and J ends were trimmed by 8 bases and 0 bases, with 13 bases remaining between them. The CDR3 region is CASVRGIMNTEAFF. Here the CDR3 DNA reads TGTGCCAGCGTCAGGGGAATCATGAACACTGAAGCTTTCTTT.

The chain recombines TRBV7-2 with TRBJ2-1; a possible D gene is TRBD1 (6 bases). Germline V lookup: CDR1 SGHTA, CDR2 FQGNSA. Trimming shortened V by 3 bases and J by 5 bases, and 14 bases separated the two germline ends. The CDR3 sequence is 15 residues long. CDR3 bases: TGTGCCAGCAGCTTGCGTGGGGACAACCACAATGAGCAGTTCTTC. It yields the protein CASSLRGDNHNEQFF.

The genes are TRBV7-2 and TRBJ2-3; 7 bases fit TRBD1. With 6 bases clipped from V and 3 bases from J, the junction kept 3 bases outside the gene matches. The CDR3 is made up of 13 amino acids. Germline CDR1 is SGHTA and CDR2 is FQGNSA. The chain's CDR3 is CASRGQSTDTQYF. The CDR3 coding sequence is TGTGCCAGCAGGGGACAGAGTACAGATACGCAGTATTTT. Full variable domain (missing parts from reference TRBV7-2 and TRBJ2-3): GAGVSQSPSNKVTEKGKDVELRCDPISGHTALYWYRQSLGQGLEFLIYFQGNSAPDKSGLPSDRFSAERTGGSVSTLTIQRTQQEDSAVYLCASRGQSTDTQYFGPGTRLTVL.

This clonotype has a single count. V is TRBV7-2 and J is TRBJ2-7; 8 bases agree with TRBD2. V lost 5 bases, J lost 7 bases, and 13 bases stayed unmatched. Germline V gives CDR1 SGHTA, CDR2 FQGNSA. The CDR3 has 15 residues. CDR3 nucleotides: TGTGCCAGCAGCCCCGGGGGACTAGGACTGGGTGAGCAGTACTTC. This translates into CASSPGGLGLGEQYF.

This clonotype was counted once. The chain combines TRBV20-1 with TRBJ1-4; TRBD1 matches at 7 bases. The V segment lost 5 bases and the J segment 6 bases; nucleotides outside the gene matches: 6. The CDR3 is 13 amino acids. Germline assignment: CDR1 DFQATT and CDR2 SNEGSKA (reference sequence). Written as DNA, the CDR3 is TGCAGTGCTCCCGACAGGGCTGATGAAAAACTGTTTTTT. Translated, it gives CSAPDRADEKLFF.

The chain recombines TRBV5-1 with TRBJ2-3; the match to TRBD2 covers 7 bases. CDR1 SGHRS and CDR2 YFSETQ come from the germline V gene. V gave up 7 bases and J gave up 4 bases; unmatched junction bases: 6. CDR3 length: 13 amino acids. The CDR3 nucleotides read TGCGCCAGCGCAAGACTAGCTCCAGATACGCAGTATTTT. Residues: CASARLAPDTQYF.

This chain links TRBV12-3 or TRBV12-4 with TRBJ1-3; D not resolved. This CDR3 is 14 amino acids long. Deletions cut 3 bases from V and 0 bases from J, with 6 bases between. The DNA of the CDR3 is TGTGCCAGCAGTTTTGGTAGCTCTGGAAACACCATATATTTT. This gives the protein CASSFGSSGNTIYF.

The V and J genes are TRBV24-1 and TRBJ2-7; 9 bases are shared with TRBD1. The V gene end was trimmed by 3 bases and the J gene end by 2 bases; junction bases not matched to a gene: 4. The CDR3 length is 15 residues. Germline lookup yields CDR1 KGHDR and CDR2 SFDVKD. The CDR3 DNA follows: TGTGCCACCAGTGATACCCGGGACAGGGCCTACGAGCAGTACTTC. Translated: CATSDTRDRAYEQYF.